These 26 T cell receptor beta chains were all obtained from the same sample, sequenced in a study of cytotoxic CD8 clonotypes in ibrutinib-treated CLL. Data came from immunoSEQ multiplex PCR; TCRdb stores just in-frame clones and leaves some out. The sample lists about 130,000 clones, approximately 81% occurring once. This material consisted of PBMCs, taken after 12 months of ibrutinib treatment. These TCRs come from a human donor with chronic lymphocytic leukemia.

CDR3 loop: CASAPPGRTLGWADTQYF. The CDR3, as DNA: TGTGCCAGCGCCCCCCCCGGTCGGACTCTAGGATGGGCAGATACGCAGTATTTT. The chain employs TRBV19 and TRBJ2-3, with D possibly matching TRBD2 (5 bases). V lost 9 bases and J 4 bases, leaving 29 bases between the germline ends. The germline gives CDR1 LNHDA, CDR2 SQIVND (reference sequence). This CDR3 has 18 amino acids. The variable domain in full, completed from reference TRBV19 and TRBJ2-3, reads DGGITQSPKYLFRKEGQNVTLSCEQNLNHDAMYWYRQDPGQGLRLIYYSQIVNDFQKGDIAEGYSVSREKKESFPLTVTSAQKNPTAFYLCASAPPGRTLGWADTQYFGPGTRLTVL.

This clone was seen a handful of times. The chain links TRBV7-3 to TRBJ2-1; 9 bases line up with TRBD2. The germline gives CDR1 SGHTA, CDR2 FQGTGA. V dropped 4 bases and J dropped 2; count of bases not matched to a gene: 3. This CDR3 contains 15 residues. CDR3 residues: CASSSIAGAYNEQFF. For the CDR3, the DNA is TGTGCCAGCAGCTCGATAGCGGGAGCCTACAATGAGCAGTTCTTC.

The CDR3 coding sequence is TGTGCCAGCAGCTTGGGGGGACAGCGAAGCACAGATACGCAGTATTTT. Translation gives CASSLGGQRSTDTQYF. V and J are TRBV5-4 and TRBJ2-3; TRBD1 matches at 7 bases. Per the germline V gene, CDR1 is SGHNT and CDR2 is YYREEE (reference sequence). The CDR3 contains 16 residues. V shed 0 bases, J shed 0 bases, and the junction held 4 bases outside the gene matches.

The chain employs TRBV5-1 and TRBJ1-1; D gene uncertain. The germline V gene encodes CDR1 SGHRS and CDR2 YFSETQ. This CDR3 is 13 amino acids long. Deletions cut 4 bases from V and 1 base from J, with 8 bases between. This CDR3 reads CASSEYSNTEAFF. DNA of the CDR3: TGCGCCAGCAGCGAATATTCGAACACTGAAGCTTTCTTT.

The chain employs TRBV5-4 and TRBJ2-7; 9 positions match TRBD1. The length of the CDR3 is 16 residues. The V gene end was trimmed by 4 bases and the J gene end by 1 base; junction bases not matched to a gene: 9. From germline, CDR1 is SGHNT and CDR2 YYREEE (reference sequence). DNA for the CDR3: TGTGCCAGCAGCCTAAGGGCCGGGACAGGGTCCTACGAGCAGTACTTC. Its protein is CASSLRAGTGSYEQYF.

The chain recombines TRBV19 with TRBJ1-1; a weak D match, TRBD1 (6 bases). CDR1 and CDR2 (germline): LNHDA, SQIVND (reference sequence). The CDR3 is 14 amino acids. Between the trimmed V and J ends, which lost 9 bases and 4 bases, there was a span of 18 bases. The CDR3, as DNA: TGTGCCAGCGCTGATTGGGGGCTGGGCACTGAAGCTTTCTTT. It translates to CASADWGLGTEAFF.

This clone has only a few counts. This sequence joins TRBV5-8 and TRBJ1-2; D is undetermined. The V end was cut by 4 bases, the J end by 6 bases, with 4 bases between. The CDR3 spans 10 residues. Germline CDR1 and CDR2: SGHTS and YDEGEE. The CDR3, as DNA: TGTGCCAGCAGCGGGGATGGCTACACCTTC. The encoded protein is CASSGDGYTF.

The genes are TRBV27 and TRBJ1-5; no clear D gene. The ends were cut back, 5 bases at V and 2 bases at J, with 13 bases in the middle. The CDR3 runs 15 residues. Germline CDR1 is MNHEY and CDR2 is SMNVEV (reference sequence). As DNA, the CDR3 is TGTGCCAGCAGTCCGGCCCCGGGTGGCAATCAGCCCCAGCATTTT. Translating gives CASSPAPGGNQPQHF.

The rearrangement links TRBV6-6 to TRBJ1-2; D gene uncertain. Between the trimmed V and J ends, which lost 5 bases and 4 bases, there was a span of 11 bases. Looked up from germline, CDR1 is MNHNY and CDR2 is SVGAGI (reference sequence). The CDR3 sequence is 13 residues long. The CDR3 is CASSTGLSYGYTF. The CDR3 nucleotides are TGTGCCAGCAGTACTGGCCTCAGCTATGGCTACACCTTC.

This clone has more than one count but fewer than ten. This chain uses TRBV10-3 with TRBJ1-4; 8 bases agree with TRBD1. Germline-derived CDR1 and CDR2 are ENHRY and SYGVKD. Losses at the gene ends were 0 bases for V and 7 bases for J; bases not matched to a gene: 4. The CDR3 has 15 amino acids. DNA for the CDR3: TGTGCCATCAGTGAGTCCTGGACAGGGACTGAAAAACTGTTTTTT. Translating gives CAISESWTGTEKLFF.

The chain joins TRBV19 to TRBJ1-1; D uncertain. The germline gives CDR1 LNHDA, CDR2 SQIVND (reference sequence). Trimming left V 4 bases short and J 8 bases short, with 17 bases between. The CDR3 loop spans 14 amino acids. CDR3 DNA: TGTGCCAGTAGTACGGCAGAGAACCCCTTCGAAGCTTTCTTT. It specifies CASSTAENPFEAFF.

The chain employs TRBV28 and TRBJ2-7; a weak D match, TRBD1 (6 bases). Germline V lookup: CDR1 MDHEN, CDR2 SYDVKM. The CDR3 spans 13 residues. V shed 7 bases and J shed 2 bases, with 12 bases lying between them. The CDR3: CASTPGQTYEQYF. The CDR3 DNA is TGTGCCAGCACGCCCGGACAGACCTACGAGCAGTACTTC. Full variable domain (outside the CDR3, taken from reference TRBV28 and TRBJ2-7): DVKVTQSSRYLVKRTGEKVFLECVQDMDHENMFWYRQDPGLGLRLIYFSYDVKMKEKGDIPEGYSVSREKKERFSLILESASTNQTSMYLCASTPGQTYEQYFGPGTRLTVT.

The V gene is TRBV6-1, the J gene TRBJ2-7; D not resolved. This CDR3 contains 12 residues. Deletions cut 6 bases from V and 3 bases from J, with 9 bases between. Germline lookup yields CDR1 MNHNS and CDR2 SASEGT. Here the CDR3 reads CASSNARYEQYF. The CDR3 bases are TGTGCCAGCAGCAACGCCCGCTACGAGCAGTACTTC.

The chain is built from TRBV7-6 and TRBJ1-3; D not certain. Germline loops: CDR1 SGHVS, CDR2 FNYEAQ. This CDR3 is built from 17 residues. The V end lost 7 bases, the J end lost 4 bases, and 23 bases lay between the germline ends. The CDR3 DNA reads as TGTGCCAGCACCAAATCGAGGCCCTTTCGTGCCGGAAACACCATATATTTT. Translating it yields CASTKSRPFRAGNTIYF. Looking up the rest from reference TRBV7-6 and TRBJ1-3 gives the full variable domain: GAGVSQSPRYKVTKRGQDVALRCDPISGHVSLYWYRQALGQGPEFLTYFNYEAQQDKSGLPNDRFSAERPEGSISTLTIQRTEQRDSAMYRCASTKSRPFRAGNTIYFGEGSWLTVV.

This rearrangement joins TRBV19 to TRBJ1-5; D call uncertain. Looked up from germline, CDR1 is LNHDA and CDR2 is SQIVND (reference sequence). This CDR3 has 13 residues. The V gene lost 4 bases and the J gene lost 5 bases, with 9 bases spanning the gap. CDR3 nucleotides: TGTGCCAGTAGTAATTCTCGATATCAGCCCCAGCATTTT. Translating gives CASSNSRYQPQHF.

The CDR3 loop reads CASTPFGFPRRNTIYF. CDR3 bases: TGTGCCAGCACCCCTTTTGGCTTCCCCAGGAGAAACACCATATATTTT. The chain joins TRBV28 to TRBJ1-3, with D uncertain. The CDR3 consists of 16 residues. Trimming pared 7 bases from V and 5 bases from J, leaving 21 bases between. CDR1 and CDR2 from the germline V gene are MDHEN and SYDVKM.

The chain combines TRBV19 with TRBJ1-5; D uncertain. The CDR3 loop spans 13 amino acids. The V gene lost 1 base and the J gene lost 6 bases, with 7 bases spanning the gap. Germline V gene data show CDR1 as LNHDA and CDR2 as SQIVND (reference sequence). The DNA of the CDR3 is TGTGCCAGTAGTATAGTCAGTCGTCAGCCCCAGCATTTT. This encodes CASSIVSRQPQHF.

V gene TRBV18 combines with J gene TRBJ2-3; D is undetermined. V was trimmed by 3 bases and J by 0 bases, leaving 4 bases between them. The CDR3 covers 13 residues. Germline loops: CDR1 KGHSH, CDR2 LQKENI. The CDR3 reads CASSPDSTDTQYF. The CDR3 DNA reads TGTGCCAGCTCACCCGATAGCACAGATACGCAGTATTTT.

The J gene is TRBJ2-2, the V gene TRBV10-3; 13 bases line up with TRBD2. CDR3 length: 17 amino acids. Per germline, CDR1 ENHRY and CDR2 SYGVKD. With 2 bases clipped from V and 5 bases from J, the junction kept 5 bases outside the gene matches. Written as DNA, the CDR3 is TGTGCCATCAGTGAGACTAGCGGGAGGGCTGGGACCGGGGAGCTGTTTTTT. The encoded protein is CAISETSGRAGTGELFF.

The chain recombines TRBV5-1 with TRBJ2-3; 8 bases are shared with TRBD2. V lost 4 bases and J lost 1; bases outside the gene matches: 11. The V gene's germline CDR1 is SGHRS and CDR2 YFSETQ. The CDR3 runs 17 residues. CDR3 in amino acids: CASSLETSGAGTDTQYF. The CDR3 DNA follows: TGCGCCAGCAGCCTCGAAACTAGCGGAGCAGGCACAGATACGCAGTATTTT.

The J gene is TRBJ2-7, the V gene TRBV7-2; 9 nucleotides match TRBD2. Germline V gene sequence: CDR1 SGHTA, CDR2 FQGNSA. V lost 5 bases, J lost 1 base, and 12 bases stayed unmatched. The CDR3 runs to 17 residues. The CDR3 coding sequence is TGTGCCAGCAGCATAAGGGGTCTAGCGGGAAATTCCTACGAGCAGTACTTC. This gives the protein CASSIRGLAGNSYEQYF.

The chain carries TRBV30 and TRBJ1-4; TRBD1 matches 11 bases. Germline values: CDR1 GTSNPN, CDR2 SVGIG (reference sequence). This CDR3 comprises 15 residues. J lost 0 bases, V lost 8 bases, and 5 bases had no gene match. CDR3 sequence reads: CAGTGQGATNEKLFF. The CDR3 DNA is TGTGCCGGCACGGGACAGGGGGCAACTAATGAAAAACTGTTTTTT.

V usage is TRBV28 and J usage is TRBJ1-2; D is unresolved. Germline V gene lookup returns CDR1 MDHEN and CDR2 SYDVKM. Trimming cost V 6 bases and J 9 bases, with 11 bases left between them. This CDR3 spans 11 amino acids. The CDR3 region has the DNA TGTGCCAGCAGCCTTCTAAGAAGCTACACCTTC. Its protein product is CASSLLRSYTF.

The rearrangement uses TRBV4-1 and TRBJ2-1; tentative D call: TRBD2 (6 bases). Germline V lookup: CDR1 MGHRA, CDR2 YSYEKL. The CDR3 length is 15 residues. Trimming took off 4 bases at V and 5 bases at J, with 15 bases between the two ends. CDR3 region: CASSLSRGLDNEQFF. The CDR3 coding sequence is TGCGCCAGCAGCCTGAGTAGGGGACTTGACAATGAGCAGTTCTTC.

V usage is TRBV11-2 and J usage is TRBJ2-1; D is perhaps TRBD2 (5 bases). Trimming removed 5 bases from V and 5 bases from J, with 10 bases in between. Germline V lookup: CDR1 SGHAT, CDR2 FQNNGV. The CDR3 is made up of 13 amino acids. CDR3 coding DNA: TGTGCCAGCAGCCCCCGGGGTGACAATGAGCAGTTCTTC. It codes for CASSPRGDNEQFF.

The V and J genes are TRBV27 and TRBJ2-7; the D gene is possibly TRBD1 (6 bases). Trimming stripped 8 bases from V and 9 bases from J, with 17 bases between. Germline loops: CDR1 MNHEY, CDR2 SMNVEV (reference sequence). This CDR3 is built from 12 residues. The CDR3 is CASRDTFLVQYF. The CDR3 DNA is TGTGCCAGCCGGGACACATTTTTAGTGCAGTACTTC.